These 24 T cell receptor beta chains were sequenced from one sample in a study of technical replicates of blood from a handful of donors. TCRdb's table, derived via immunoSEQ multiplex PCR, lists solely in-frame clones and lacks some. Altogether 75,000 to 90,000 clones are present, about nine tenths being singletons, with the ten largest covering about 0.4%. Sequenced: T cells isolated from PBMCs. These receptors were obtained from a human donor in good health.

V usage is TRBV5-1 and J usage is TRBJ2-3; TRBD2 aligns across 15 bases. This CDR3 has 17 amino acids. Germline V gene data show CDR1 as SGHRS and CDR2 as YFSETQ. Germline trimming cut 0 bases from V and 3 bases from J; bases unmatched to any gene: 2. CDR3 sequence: CASSLGTSGRVTDTQYF. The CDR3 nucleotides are TGCGCCAGCAGCTTGGGGACTAGCGGGAGGGTTACAGATACGCAGTATTTT.

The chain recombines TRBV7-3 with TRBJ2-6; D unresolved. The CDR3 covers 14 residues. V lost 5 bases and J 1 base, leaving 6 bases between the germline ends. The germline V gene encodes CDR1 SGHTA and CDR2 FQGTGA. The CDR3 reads CASSPFSGANVLTF. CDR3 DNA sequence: TGTGCCAGCAGCCCCTTTTCTGGGGCCAACGTCCTGACTTTC.

As DNA, the CDR3 is TGTGCCAGCAGCGTAGGGGGACAGGTCGACGAGCAGTACTTC. The encoded protein is CASSVGGQVDEQYF. This chain links TRBV9 with TRBJ2-7; TRBD1 aligns across 8 bases. Germline V gives CDR1 SGDLS, CDR2 YYNGEE. V dropped 0 bases and J dropped 5; count of bases not matched to a gene: 4. CDR3 length: 14 residues. The full variable domain, its missing parts supplied by reference TRBV9 and TRBJ2-7, is DSGVTQTPKHLITATGQRVTLRCSPRSGDLSVYWYQQSLDQGLQFLIQYYNGEERAKGNILERFSAQQFPDLHSELNLSSLELGDSALYFCASSVGGQVDEQYFGPGTRLTVT.

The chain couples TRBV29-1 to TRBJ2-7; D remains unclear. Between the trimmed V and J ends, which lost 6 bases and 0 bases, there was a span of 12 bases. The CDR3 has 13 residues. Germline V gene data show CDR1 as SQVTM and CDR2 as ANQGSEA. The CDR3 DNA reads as TGCAGCGTAATCACTCTTGACTCCTACGAGCAGTACTTC. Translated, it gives CSVITLDSYEQYF.

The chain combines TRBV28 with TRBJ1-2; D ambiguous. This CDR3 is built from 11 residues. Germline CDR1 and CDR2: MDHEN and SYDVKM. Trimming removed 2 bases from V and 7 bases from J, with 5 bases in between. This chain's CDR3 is CASSLGLGYTF. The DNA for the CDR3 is TGTGCCAGCAGTTTAGGGCTTGGCTACACCTTC.

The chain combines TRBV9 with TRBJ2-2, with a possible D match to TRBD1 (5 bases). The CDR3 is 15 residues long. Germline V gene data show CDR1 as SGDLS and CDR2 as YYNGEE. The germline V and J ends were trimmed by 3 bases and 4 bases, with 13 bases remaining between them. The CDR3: CASSADLGATGELFF. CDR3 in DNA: TGTGCCAGCAGCGCAGACCTAGGGGCCACCGGGGAGCTGTTTTTT.

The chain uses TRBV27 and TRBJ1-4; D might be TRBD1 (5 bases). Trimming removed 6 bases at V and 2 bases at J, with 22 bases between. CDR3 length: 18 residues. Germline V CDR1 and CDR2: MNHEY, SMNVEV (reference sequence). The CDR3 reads CASRPFPGLQSTNEKLFF. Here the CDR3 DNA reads TGTGCCAGCAGGCCATTCCCGGGACTTCAGTCGACTAATGAAAAACTGTTTTTT.

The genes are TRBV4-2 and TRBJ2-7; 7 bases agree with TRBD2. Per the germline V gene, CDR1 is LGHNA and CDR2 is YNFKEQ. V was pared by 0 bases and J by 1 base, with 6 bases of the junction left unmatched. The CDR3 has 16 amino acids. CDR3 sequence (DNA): TGTGCCAGCAGCCAAGAGGGCGGGAGAAAGTCCTACGAGCAGTACTTC. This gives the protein CASSQEGGRKSYEQYF.

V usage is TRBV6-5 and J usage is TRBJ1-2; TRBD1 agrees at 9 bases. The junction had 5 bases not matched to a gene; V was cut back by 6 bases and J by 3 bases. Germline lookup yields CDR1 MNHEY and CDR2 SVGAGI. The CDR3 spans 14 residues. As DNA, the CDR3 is TGTGCCAGCAGAACGACAGGGGGGTACTATGGCTACACCTTC. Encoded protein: CASRTTGGYYGYTF.

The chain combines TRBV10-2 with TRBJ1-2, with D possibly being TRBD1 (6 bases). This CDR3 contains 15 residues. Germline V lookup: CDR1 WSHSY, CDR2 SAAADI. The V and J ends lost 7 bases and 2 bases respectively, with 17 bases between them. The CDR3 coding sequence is TGCGCCAGCATGCCACAGGGTCTAGGGAACTATGGCTACACCTTC. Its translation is CASMPQGLGNYGYTF.

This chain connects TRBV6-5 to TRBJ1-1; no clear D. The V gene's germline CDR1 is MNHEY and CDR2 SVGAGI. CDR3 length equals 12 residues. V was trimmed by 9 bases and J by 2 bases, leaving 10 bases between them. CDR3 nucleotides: TGTGCCAGTGCCAGAGGAAACACTGAAGCTTTCTTT. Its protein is CASARGNTEAFF.

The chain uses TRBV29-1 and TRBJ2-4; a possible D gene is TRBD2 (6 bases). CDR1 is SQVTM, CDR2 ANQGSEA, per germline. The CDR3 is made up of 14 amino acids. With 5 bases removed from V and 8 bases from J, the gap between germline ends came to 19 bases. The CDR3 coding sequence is TGCAGCGTTCGGGACTCCGGGAAGAGGCACATTCAGTACTTC. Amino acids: CSVRDSGKRHIQYF.

The CDR3 reads CASSIQKTNEKLFF. The CDR3 DNA is TGTGCCAGTAGTATACAGAAAACTAATGAAAAACTGTTTTTT. This rearrangement joins TRBV19 to TRBJ1-4; D not certain. CDR1 is LNHDA and CDR2 is SQIVND in the germline V gene (reference sequence). Trimming took 2 bases from V and 1 from J, leaving 5 bases between them. The CDR3 totals 14 residues. The whole variable domain, filled in from reference TRBV19 and TRBJ1-4, reads DGGITQSPKYLFRKEGQNVTLSCEQNLNHDAMYWYRQDPGQGLRLIYYSQIVNDFQKGDIAEGYSVSREKKESFPLTVTSAQKNPTAFYLCASSIQKTNEKLFFGSGTQLSVL.

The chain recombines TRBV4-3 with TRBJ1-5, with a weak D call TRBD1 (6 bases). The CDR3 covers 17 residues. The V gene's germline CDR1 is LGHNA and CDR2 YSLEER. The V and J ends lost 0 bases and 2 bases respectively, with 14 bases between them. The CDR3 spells CASSQEYLGHGNQPQHF. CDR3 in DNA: TGCGCCAGCAGCCAAGAATATCTGGGACACGGCAATCAGCCCCAGCATTTT.

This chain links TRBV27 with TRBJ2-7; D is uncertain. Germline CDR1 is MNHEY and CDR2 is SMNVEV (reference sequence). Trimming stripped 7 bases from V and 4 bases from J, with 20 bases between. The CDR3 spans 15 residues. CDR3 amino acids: CASIEPERRWYEQYF. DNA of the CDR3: TGTGCCAGCATCGAGCCCGAGCGTAGATGGTACGAGCAGTACTTC.

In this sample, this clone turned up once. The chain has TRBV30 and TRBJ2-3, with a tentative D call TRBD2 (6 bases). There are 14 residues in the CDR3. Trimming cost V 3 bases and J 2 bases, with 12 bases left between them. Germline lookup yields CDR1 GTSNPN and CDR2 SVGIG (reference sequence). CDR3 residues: CAWREGRPTDTQYF. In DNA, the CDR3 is TGTGCCTGGAGGGAAGGGAGGCCCACAGATACGCAGTATTTT.

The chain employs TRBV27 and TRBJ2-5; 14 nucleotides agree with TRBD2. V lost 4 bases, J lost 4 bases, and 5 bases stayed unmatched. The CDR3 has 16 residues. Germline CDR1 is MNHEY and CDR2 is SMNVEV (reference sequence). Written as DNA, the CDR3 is TGTGCCAGCAGTTGGACTAGCGGGAGGAGGGGAGAGACCCAGTACTTC. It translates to CASSWTSGRRGETQYF.

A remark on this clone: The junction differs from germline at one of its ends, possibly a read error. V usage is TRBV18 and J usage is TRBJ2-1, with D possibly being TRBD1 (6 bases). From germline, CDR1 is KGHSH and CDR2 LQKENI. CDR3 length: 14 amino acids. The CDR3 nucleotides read TGTGCCAGCTCCAGGGGACCCTCCTACAATAAGCAGTTCTTC. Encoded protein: CASSRGPSYNKQFF.

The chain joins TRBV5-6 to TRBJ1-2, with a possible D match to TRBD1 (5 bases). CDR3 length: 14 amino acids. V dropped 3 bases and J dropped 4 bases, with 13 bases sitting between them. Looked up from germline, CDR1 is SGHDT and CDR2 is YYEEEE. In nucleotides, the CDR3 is TGTGCCAGCAGCTCGGGTAGGGGTGTCTATGGCTACACCTTC. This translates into CASSSGRGVYGYTF.

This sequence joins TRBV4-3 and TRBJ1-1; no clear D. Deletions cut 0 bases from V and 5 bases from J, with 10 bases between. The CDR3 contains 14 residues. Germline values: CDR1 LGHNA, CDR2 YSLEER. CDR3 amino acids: CASSQDNPRTEAFF. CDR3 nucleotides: TGCGCCAGCAGCCAAGATAACCCTAGGACTGAAGCTTTCTTT.

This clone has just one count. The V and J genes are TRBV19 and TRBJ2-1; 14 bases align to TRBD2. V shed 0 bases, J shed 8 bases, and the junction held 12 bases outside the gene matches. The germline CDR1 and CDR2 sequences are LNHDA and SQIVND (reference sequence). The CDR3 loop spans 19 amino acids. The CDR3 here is CASSIDHTGTSGSGDEQFF. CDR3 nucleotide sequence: TGTGCCAGTAGTATAGACCACACCGGGACTAGCGGGAGTGGAGATGAGCAGTTCTTC.

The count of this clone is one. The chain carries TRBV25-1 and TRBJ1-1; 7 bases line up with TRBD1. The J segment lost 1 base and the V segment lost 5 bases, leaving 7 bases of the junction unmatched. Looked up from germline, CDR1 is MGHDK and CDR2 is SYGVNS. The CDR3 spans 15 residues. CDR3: CASSTPTGRNTEAFF. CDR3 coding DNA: TGTGCCAGCAGTACACCGACAGGGAGGAACACTGAAGCTTTCTTT.

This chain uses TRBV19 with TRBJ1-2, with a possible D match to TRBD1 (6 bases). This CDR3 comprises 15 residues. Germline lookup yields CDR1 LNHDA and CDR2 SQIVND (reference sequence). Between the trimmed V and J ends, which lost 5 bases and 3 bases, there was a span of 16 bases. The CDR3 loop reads CASSLSWGPHYGYTF. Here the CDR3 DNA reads TGTGCCAGTAGTTTAAGTTGGGGGCCACACTATGGCTACACCTTC.

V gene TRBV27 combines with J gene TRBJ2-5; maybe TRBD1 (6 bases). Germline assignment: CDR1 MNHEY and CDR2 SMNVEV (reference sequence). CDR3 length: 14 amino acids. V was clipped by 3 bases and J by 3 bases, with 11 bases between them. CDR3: CASSFYYREETQYF. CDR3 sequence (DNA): TGTGCCAGCAGTTTCTATTACAGGGAAGAGACCCAGTACTTC.